The 30 T cell receptor beta chains listed next were all sequenced from one sample in a study of cytomegalovirus exposure and HLA in healthy donors. PCR employed 60 Vbeta and 13 Jbeta primers. Using immunoSEQ multiplex PCR, the repertoire was profiled, and TCRdb retains in-frame clones only, with some absent. This table has approximately 100,000 clones, less than 70% appearing once. The specimen sequenced was PBMCs. The receptors shown here come from a woman in her seventies in good health and CMV-seropositive.

This clone was recorded a few times. The V call is TRBV4-2, the J call TRBJ1-6; 8 bases match TRBD1. Germline CDR1 and CDR2: LGHNA and YNFKEQ. Trimming took 0 bases from V and 10 from J; bases not matched to a gene: 14. This CDR3 has 18 amino acids. The CDR3 is CASSQDSLAGGMGSPLHF. In nucleotides, the CDR3 is TGTGCCAGCAGCCAAGACTCCCTGGCAGGGGGCATGGGATCACCCCTCCACTTT.

The rearrangement uses TRBV19 and TRBJ2-3; 7 bases match TRBD2. Germline lookup yields CDR1 LNHDA and CDR2 SQIVND (reference sequence). The CDR3 loop spans 17 amino acids. J was trimmed by 2 bases and V by 6 bases; bases with no gene match: 14. The CDR3 nucleotides read TGTGCCAGTAGCTTCCGCAGAAGGACTAGAATCACAGATACGCAGTATTTT. Protein: CASSFRRRTRITDTQYF.

This clone was detected a few times. The V call is TRBV5-4, the J call TRBJ2-7; 15 bases agree with TRBD2. This CDR3 has 15 residues. V lost 7 bases to trimming and J lost 2 bases; unmatched junction nucleotides: 4. The germline CDR1 and CDR2 sequences are SGHNT and YYREEE (reference sequence). The CDR3 protein is CASGGTSGGTYEQYF. The CDR3 DNA reads as TGTGCCAGCGGAGGGACTAGCGGGGGGACCTACGAGCAGTACTTC. Together with reference TRBV5-4 and TRBJ2-7, the CDR3 gives the full variable domain: ETGVTQSPTHLIKTRGQQVTLRCSSQSGHNTVSWYQQALGQGPQFIFQYYREEENGRGNFPPRFSGLQFPNYSSELNVNALELDDSALYLCASGGTSGGTYEQYFGPGTRLTVT.

Only a few counts were recorded for this clone. The chain is built from TRBV7-9 and TRBJ2-7; D might be TRBD1 (5 bases). Germline CDR1 and CDR2: SEHNR and FQNEAQ (reference sequence). V was clipped by 1 base and J by 3 bases, with 10 bases between them. CDR3 length: 14 amino acids. CDR3 sequence reads: CASSLVGESYEQYF. The DNA of the CDR3 is TGTGCCAGCAGCTTAGTAGGGGAAAGCTACGAGCAGTACTTC.

The rearrangement uses TRBV11-2 and TRBJ2-1, with 13 positions matching TRBD2. Trimming at V came to 4 bases and at J to 6 bases, leaving 6 bases not matched to a gene. The germline V gene encodes CDR1 SGHAT and CDR2 FQNNGV. This CDR3 comprises 16 residues. The CDR3, as DNA: TGTGCCAGCAGCTCAACTACTAGCGGGGGGGCCAATGAGCAGTTCTTC. Protein product: CASSSTTSGGANEQFF.

This rearrangement joins TRBV14 to TRBJ1-4; tentatively, D is TRBD1 (6 bases). Germline V CDR1 and CDR2: SGHDN, FVKESK. Trimming pared 0 bases from V and 7 bases from J, leaving 12 bases between. The CDR3 runs 15 residues. For the CDR3, the DNA is TGTGCCAGCAGCCAAGAAAACATACAGGGTGAAAAACTGTTTTTT. Translation gives CASSQENIQGEKLFF.

The rearrangement links TRBV6-5 to TRBJ2-7; 7 bases fit TRBD2. Germline assignment: CDR1 MNHEY and CDR2 SVGAGI. There are 13 residues in the CDR3. The junction had 3 bases not matched to a gene; V was cut back by 4 bases and J by 3 bases. Written as DNA, the CDR3 is TGTGCCAGCAGTTTCGGGGGGAACTACGAGCAGTACTTC. Residues: CASSFGGNYEQYF.

The CDR3 sequence: CASSLLGNQPQHF. In DNA, the CDR3 is TGTGCCAGCAGTTTACTAGGCAATCAGCCCCAGCATTTT. This chain uses TRBV28 with TRBJ1-5; D gene unclear. Germline V gives CDR1 MDHEN, CDR2 SYDVKM. The CDR3 has 13 residues. V gave up 2 bases and J gave up 2 bases, with 4 bases separating them.

This clone was seen more than once but under ten times. The gene calls are TRBV2 and TRBJ2-3; a possible D gene is TRBD2 (7 bases). V was trimmed by 2 bases and J by 2 bases, leaving 20 bases between them. The CDR3 is made up of 18 amino acids. Germline V CDR1 and CDR2: SNHLY, FYNNEI. DNA for the CDR3: TGTGCCAGCAGTGAATTCGGTCTCGGCGGGGGCCTCACAGATACGCAGTATTTT. This encodes CASSEFGLGGGLTDTQYF.

This clone was seen once. The chain joins TRBV6-1 to TRBJ1-2; TRBD1 might be the D (5 bases). Germline V gives CDR1 MNHNS, CDR2 SASEGT. There are 15 residues in the CDR3. V dropped 3 bases and J dropped 2 bases, with 13 bases sitting between them. The DNA for the CDR3 is TGTGCCAGCAGTGAGCGGGGGGACGGAAACTATGGCTACACCTTC. Translating it yields CASSERGDGNYGYTF.

The rearrangement links TRBV11-2 to TRBJ1-1; D is possibly TRBD1 (5 bases). Germline-derived CDR1 and CDR2 are SGHAT and FQNNGV. The CDR3 runs to 14 residues. The DNA of the CDR3 is TGTGCGACTACTTCGGGGGGGATGAACACTGAAGCTTTCTTT. The encoded protein is CATTSGGMNTEAFF.

The genes are TRBV4-3 and TRBJ1-1; D uncertain. V was cut by 0 bases and J by 7 bases, with 18 bases left in between. CDR1 is LGHNA, CDR2 YSLEER, per germline. The CDR3 consists of 16 residues. CDR3 in DNA: TGCGCCAGCAGCCAAGAAGGCAGCCCCCAGAGGGTTGAAGCTTTCTTT. It yields the protein CASSQEGSPQRVEAFF.

The genes are TRBV27 and TRBJ1-1; D not resolved. V was clipped by 2 bases and J by 4 bases, with 8 bases between them. In germline, CDR1 is MNHEY, CDR2 SMNVEV (reference sequence). The CDR3 extends over 13 amino acids. CDR3 DNA sequence: TGTGCCAGCAGTTTAGAGCAGCGCACTGAAGCTTTCTTT. Residues: CASSLEQRTEAFF.

J is TRBJ2-1 and V is TRBV19, with 14 bases matching TRBD2. V trimming: 5 bases; J trimming: 12 bases; junction bases outside the gene matches: 15. Germline V CDR1 and CDR2: LNHDA, SQIVND (reference sequence). The CDR3 contains 17 residues. CDR3 residues: CASSQSEGTSGGRGQFF. CDR3 bases: TGTGCCAGTAGTCAATCCGAGGGGACTAGCGGGGGTAGGGGGCAGTTCTTC.

The rearrangement uses TRBV19 and TRBJ1-6; 11 bases map to TRBD1. The V gene's germline CDR1 is LNHDA and CDR2 SQIVND (reference sequence). This CDR3 has 15 amino acids. Unmatched junction bases numbered 8, after V lost 9 bases and J lost 7 bases. The CDR3 nucleotides are TGTGCCAGCACCGGGACAGGGGGTTCGAATTCACCCCTCCACTTT. It yields the protein CASTGTGGSNSPLHF. Combining the CDR3 with reference TRBV19 and TRBJ1-6 gives the whole variable domain DGGITQSPKYLFRKEGQNVTLSCEQNLNHDAMYWYRQDPGQGLRLIYYSQIVNDFQKGDIAEGYSVSREKKESFPLTVTSAQKNPTAFYLCASTGTGGSNSPLHFGNGTRLTVT.

J is TRBJ1-4 and V is TRBV18; 9 nucleotides match TRBD1. Germline lookup yields CDR1 KGHSH and CDR2 LQKENI. The CDR3 is 15 amino acids. V was pared by 0 bases and J by 8 bases, with 4 bases of the junction left unmatched. The DNA for the CDR3 is TGTGCCAGCTCACCACCGGGACAGGGAGGCGAAAAACTGTTTTTT. It translates to CASSPPGQGGEKLFF.

V usage is TRBV18 and J usage is TRBJ1-1, with a tentative D call TRBD1 (5 bases). Trimming removed 4 bases from V and 1 base from J, with 10 bases in between. The V gene's germline CDR1 is KGHSH and CDR2 LQKENI. This CDR3 comprises 14 residues. The CDR3 DNA is TGTGCCAGCTCACTGACAGTCGGGAACACTGAAGCTTTCTTT. It translates to CASSLTVGNTEAFF.

This clone was detected only once. The genes are TRBV4-3 and TRBJ1-2; D is undetermined. This CDR3 comprises 15 residues. The germline gives CDR1 LGHNA, CDR2 YSLEER. Deletions cut 3 bases from V and 8 bases from J, with 19 bases between. The CDR3 DNA reads as TGCGCCAGCAGCCAGGAAACAGTGTTTAAACAGGGCTACACCTTC. This encodes CASSQETVFKQGYTF.

The J gene is TRBJ2-2, the V gene TRBV6-1; unclear D gene. CDR3 length: 14 residues. Trimming shortened V by 2 bases and J by 3 bases, and 7 bases separated the two germline ends. Germline CDR1 is MNHNS and CDR2 is SASEGT. This CDR3 reads CASSEYRYTGELFF. Written as DNA, the CDR3 is TGTGCCAGCAGTGAATACAGATACACCGGGGAGCTGTTTTTT.

V usage is TRBV5-4 and J usage is TRBJ1-1; 11 positions match TRBD1. Germline loops: CDR1 SGHNT, CDR2 YYREEE (reference sequence). V lost 4 bases, J lost 0 bases, and 5 bases stayed unmatched. The CDR3 is 16 residues long. DNA for the CDR3: TGTGCCAGCAGCCTTGGACAGGGGGCATTGAACACTGAAGCTTTCTTT. It yields the protein CASSLGQGALNTEAFF.

J is TRBJ2-3 and V is TRBV6-5, with 7 nucleotides matching TRBD2. Germline V gene data show CDR1 as MNHEY and CDR2 as SVGAGI. The J segment lost 1 base and the V segment lost 6 bases, leaving 10 bases of the junction unmatched. The CDR3 runs to 16 residues. The CDR3 sequence: CASSYTRGRGTDTQYF. CDR3 sequence (DNA): TGTGCCAGCAGCTACACTAGAGGGAGGGGCACAGATACGCAGTATTTT.

Concerning this clone itself: This specimen includes other DNA sequences encoding the same CDR3. J is TRBJ1-2 and V is TRBV30, with 7 bases matching TRBD1. CDR1 and CDR2 from the germline V gene are GTSNPN and SVGIG (reference sequence). The CDR3 runs to 15 residues. The ends lost 3 bases at V and 4 bases at J; junction bases unmatched: 11. In DNA form, the CDR3 reads TGTGCCTGGAGCCCTCCGGAGGCAGGGGGCTATGGCTACACCTTC. It codes for CAWSPPEAGGYGYTF.

This chain uses TRBV14 with TRBJ1-1, with D hard to call. The germline V and J ends were trimmed by 4 bases and 2 bases, with 14 bases remaining between them. The CDR3 covers 15 residues. In germline, CDR1 is SGHDN, CDR2 FVKESK. The CDR3 loop is CASSPLGGRNTEAFF. The CDR3 DNA reads TGTGCCAGCAGCCCTTTGGGAGGGCGTAACACTGAAGCTTTCTTT.

This clone was detected only once. The V gene is TRBV18, the J gene TRBJ2-1; the match to TRBD1 covers 11 bases. The germline V gene has CDR1 KGHSH and CDR2 LQKENI. The J segment lost 8 bases and the V segment lost 3 bases, leaving 6 bases of the junction unmatched. The CDR3 runs 15 residues. The CDR3 bases are TGTGCCAGCTCACCTGGGGACAGGGGGATCTATGAGCAGTTCTTC. It codes for CASSPGDRGIYEQFF.

The chain links TRBV2 to TRBJ1-5; weak D call: TRBD1 (6 bases). The ends were cut back, 1 base at V and 3 bases at J, with 7 bases in the middle. CDR1 SNHLY and CDR2 FYNNEI come from the germline V gene. This CDR3 comprises 14 residues. In DNA, the CDR3 is TGTGCCAGCAGTGAAGGGGACACCAATCAGCCCCAGCATTTT. Translated: CASSEGDTNQPQHF.

The J gene is TRBJ2-7, the V gene TRBV5-1, with 13 positions matching TRBD2. Germline V gene sequence: CDR1 SGHRS, CDR2 YFSETQ. V dropped 4 bases and J dropped 7; count of bases not matched to a gene: 11. The CDR3 extends over 16 amino acids. CDR3 sequence (DNA): TGCGCCAGCAGCCATATGACTAGCGGGGGGCCAGGGGAGCAGTACTTC. It yields the protein CASSHMTSGGPGEQYF.

The rearrangement uses TRBV4-1 and TRBJ1-2; D is possibly TRBD1 (6 bases). V was clipped by 4 bases and J by 4 bases, with 22 bases between them. This CDR3 contains 17 residues. The germline V gene encodes CDR1 MGHRA and CDR2 YSYEKL. CDR3 protein: CASSPQTGTLGTYGYTF. CDR3 nucleotides: TGCGCCAGCAGCCCTCAGACAGGCACCCTGGGTACCTATGGCTACACCTTC.

The J gene is TRBJ2-5, the V gene TRBV18; 11 bases fit TRBD2. J lost 2 bases, V lost 3 bases, and 11 bases had no gene match. The germline V gene has CDR1 KGHSH and CDR2 LQKENI. The CDR3 totals 18 residues. The CDR3 sequence is CASSPTQSLAGGQETQYF. CDR3 nucleotides: TGTGCCAGCTCACCTACCCAGAGTCTAGCGGGGGGTCAAGAGACCCAGTACTTC.

The chain is built from TRBV4-2 and TRBJ2-3; 9 bases match TRBD2. The V segment lost 1 base and the J segment 0 bases; nucleotides outside the gene matches: 11. This CDR3 region has 19 residues. Germline V gives CDR1 LGHNA, CDR2 YNFKEQ. CDR3 in amino acids: CASSQAIGSGGSSTDTQYF. The CDR3 nucleotides are TGTGCCAGCAGCCAAGCCATAGGGAGCGGGGGGTCTAGCACAGATACGCAGTATTTT.

The J gene is TRBJ2-1, the V gene TRBV7-8; D perhaps matches TRBD2 (6 bases). V lost 3 bases to trimming and J lost 7 bases, with 16 bases between them. CDR1 is SGHVS, CDR2 FQNEAQ, per germline. The CDR3 loop spans 15 amino acids. CDR3 loop: CASSFGTGPTNEQFF. In nucleotides, the CDR3 is TGTGCCAGCAGCTTCGGGACTGGTCCCACTAATGAGCAGTTCTTC.